The 10 T cell receptor beta chains below come from one sample, sequenced in a study of shared clonotypes between healthy human individuals. The method was immunoSEQ multiplex PCR; TCRdb's version includes in-frame clones alone and lacks a portion of them. The table shows about 2.2 million clones, with about 93% occurring only once. CD45RO-negative CD8 cells positively selected for CCR7 made up the naive population, which excluded terminally differentiated effector memory CD45RA+ cells. Sequencing was done on a sample of naive CD8+ T cells from PBMCs. The receptors were gathered from a man aged 18 to 35 in good health. Some clones in this sample may be carry-over from other donors' samples.

The chain combines TRBV27 with TRBJ2-5; 9 bases match TRBD2. Germline CDR1 MNHEY, CDR2 SMNVEV (reference sequence). This CDR3 is built from 16 residues. After removal of 5 bases from V and 5 bases from J, the junction contained 12 bases not matched to a gene. CDR3 in DNA: TGTGCCAGCAGTCAGGAACCGGGACTAGCATGGGAGACCCAGTACTTC. Its translation: CASSQEPGLAWETQYF.

The chain employs TRBV7-7 and TRBJ2-5; D unclear. Germline-derived CDR1 and CDR2 are SSHAT and FNYEAQ (reference sequence). Deletions cut 1 base from V and 4 bases from J, with 10 bases between. The CDR3 is 14 amino acids. CDR3 in DNA: TGTGCCAGCAGCTTAGGGCTGGGTCTAGAGACCCAGTACTTC. Translated, it gives CASSLGLGLETQYF.

V usage is TRBV15 and J usage is TRBJ1-1, with 8 positions matching TRBD1. Looked up from germline, CDR1 is LNHNV and CDR2 is YYDKDF (reference sequence). J was trimmed by 4 bases and V by 3 bases; bases with no gene match: 7. The CDR3 is 15 amino acids. DNA of the CDR3: TGTGCCACCAGCAGCTTCAGGGGGCCGGGCACTGAAGCTTTCTTT. Protein: CATSSFRGPGTEAFF.

This chain uses TRBV4-1 with TRBJ2-1; D is undetermined. Germline lookup yields CDR1 MGHRA and CDR2 YSYEKL. V lost 1 base and J 3 bases, leaving 22 bases between the germline ends. The CDR3 has 19 residues. This CDR3 is CASSQVPGPTTPFYNEQFF. The CDR3 region has the DNA TGCGCCAGCAGCCAAGTCCCCGGACCGACGACCCCCTTCTACAATGAGCAGTTCTTC.

This chain joins TRBV7-6 and TRBJ2-2; TRBD1 might be the D (6 bases). Germline values: CDR1 SGHVS, CDR2 FNYEAQ. Trimming took off 4 bases at V and 5 bases at J, with 14 bases between the two ends. CDR3 length: 15 amino acids. The chain's CDR3 is CASSYSPRGTGELFF. CDR3 coding DNA: TGTGCCAGCAGCTATAGCCCCAGGGGAACCGGGGAGCTGTTTTTT.

About this clone: The same CDR3 is also encoded by other DNA sequences in this sample. This sequence joins TRBV30 and TRBJ2-7, with a weak D call TRBD1 (5 bases). Trimming took 3 bases from V and 4 from J, leaving 7 bases between them. The germline gives CDR1 GTSNPN, CDR2 SVGIG (reference sequence). The CDR3 length is 11 residues. CDR3 nucleotides: TGTGCCTGGAGCTCAGGGTACGAGCAGTACTTC. Amino acid sequence: CAWSSGYEQYF.

The chain employs TRBV2 and TRBJ2-7, with TRBD2 identical over 7 bases. The length of the CDR3 is 15 residues. V was clipped by 8 bases and J by 5 bases; unmatched bases: 15. Per germline, CDR1 SNHLY and CDR2 FYNNEI. CDR3 nucleotide sequence: TGTGCCAGCTCCCCCCTGCGAACTAGCGTCCACGAGCAGTACTTC. It specifies CASSPLRTSVHEQYF.

The chain recombines TRBV4-3 with TRBJ2-5; D is uncertain. The V and J ends lost 1 base and 5 bases respectively, with 14 bases between them. The CDR3 is made up of 15 amino acids. Germline V gives CDR1 LGHNA, CDR2 YSLEER. CDR3: CASSQVYASGETQYF. CDR3 sequence (DNA): TGCGCCAGCAGCCAAGTTTATGCCAGTGGGGAGACCCAGTACTTC.

The rearrangement joins TRBV5-4 to TRBJ1-1; D is unresolved. The CDR3 totals 11 residues. Trimming pared 0 bases from V and 7 bases from J, leaving 4 bases between. Per germline, CDR1 SGHNT and CDR2 YYREEE (reference sequence). CDR3 residues: CASSLGVEAFF. The CDR3 region has the DNA TGTGCCAGCAGCTTGGGGGTTGAAGCTTTCTTT.

The J gene is TRBJ2-1, the V gene TRBV4-3, with 10 positions matching TRBD2. Germline-derived CDR1 and CDR2 are LGHNA and YSLEER. The V and J ends lost 4 bases and 7 bases, in that order; junction bases with no gene match: 4. The CDR3 covers 14 residues. The CDR3, as DNA: TGCGCCAGCAGCCTAACTAGCGGGACGAATGAGCAGTTCTTC. It translates to CASSLTSGTNEQFF.